The following is a T cell receptor beta chain sequence with its context. No antigen is known for it. This record belongs to a study of cytomegalovirus exposure and HLA in healthy donors. Whole-study findings and limits: According to a subsequent analysis, TCR clusters from the first cohort were inclined to appear together in the 100 to 150 validation repertoires. It was 164 TCR beta chains that were listed as cytomegalovirus-associated. Specificity for CMV antigens was confirmed in vitro for a few of the CMV-associated chains. Across donors, most TCRs were seen rarely, yet some public ones were widespread.

CDR1 MNHEY and CDR2 SVGAGI come from the germline V gene. The length of the CDR3 is 12 residues. Trimming cost V 5 bases and J 4 bases, with 8 bases left between them. Data came from immunoSEQ multiplex PCR; TCRdb stores just in-frame clones and leaves some out. The table lists about 74,000 clones, about 95% of them singletons, with about 2.1% in the top ten. The receptor's source is a woman between 18 and 30 years old in good health and CMV-seropositive. The J gene is TRBJ1-2, the V gene TRBV6-5, with D perhaps TRBD1 (5 bases). The sample taken for sequencing was PBMCs. The CDR3 sequence is CASSNQGYGYTF. The CDR3 nucleotides are TGTGCCAGCAGTAACCAGGGCTATGGCTACACCTTC.